The entry below gives a single T cell receptor beta chain sequence along with its context. The sample originates from a study of cytomegalovirus exposure and HLA in healthy donors. The PCR employed 60 Vbeta primers together with 13 Jbeta primers. Sequencing used immunoSEQ multiplex PCR; TCRdb keeps in-frame clones, though not all of them. The sample records roughly 120,000 clones, 65% to 90% being singletons. The germline gives CDR1 SQVTM, CDR2 ANQGSEA. Trimming stripped 7 bases from V and 3 bases from J, with 13 bases between. The CDR3 is 12 amino acids. The source material was PBMCs. V is TRBV29-1 and J is TRBJ2-7; D ambiguous. This TCR derives from a woman aged 25 to 39 in good health and CMV-seronegative. CDR3 sequence: CSAQTTRYEQYF. Written as DNA, the CDR3 is TGCAGCGCCCAAACGACTCGCTACGAGCAGTACTTC.